The clone carrying this TCR beta chain was seen ten or more times. Its antigen is as yet unknown. Addition of a universal primer site occurred through template switching, and cDNA carried unique molecular identifiers. TCRdb itself ran the 5' RACE reads through MiXCR, one entry per CDR3 protein. Counted here are under 300,000 distinct CDR3 sequences, over 9.5% occurring once; the ten biggest clones make up more than 3.5%. The data belong to a study of identical twins. General study findings and limits: Out-of-frame TCR alpha sharing in monozygotic twins exceeded recombination model predictions. Among out-of-frame alpha sequences shared by twins, low generation probability occurred in excess.

This CDR3 is built from 13 residues. Between the trimmed V and J ends, which lost 8 bases and 3 bases, there was a span of 14 bases. Per germline, CDR1 MNHEY and CDR2 SVGAGI. Separately, the same data were catalogued under a study of yellow fever vaccine responses in identical twins.

The sample comprised memory (CD45RO+) T cells sorted from blood. This sequence was found in a woman between 18 and 30 years old in good health. The rearrangement joins TRBV6-5 to TRBJ2-7; tentatively, D is TRBD1 (5 bases). The CDR3: CASGQGLNYEQYF. CDR3 DNA: TGTGCCAGCGGGCAGGGCCTTAACTACGAGCAGTACTTC.